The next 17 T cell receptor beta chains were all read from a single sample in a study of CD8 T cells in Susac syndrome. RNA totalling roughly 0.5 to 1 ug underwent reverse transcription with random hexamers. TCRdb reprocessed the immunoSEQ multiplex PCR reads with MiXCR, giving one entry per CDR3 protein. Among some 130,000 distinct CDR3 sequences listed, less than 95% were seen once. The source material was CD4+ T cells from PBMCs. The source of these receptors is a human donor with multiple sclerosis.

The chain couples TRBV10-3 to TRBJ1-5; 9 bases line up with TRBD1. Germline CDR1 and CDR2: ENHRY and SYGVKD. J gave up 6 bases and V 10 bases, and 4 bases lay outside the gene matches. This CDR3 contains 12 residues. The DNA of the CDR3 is TGTGCCACCTGGGACAGGGTTCAGCCCCAGCATTTT. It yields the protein CATWDRVQPQHF.

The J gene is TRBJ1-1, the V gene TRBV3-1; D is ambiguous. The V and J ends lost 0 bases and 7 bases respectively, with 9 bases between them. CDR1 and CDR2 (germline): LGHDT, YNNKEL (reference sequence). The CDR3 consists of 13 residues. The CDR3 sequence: CASSQETSLEAFF. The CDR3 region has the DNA TGTGCCAGCAGCCAAGAAACCAGTCTTGAAGCTTTCTTT.

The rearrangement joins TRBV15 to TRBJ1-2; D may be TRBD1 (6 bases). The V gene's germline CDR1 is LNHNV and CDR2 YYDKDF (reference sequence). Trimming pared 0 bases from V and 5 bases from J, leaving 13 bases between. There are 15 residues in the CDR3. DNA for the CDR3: TGTGCCACCAGCAGAGAGGGGGACACGGTATATGGCTACACCTTC. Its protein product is CATSREGDTVYGYTF.

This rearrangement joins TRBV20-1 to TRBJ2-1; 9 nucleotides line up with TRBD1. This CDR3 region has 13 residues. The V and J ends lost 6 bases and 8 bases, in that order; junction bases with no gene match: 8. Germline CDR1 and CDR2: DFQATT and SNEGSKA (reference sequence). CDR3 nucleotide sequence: TGCAGTGCCCCGGGACAGGGTTTTGATGAGCAGTTCTTC. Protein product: CSAPGQGFDEQFF.

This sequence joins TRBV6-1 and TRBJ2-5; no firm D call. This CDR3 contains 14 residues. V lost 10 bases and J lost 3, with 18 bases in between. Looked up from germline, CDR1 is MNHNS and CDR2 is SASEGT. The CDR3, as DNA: TGTGCCATCGACTTTTTACTTGCCAAAGAGACCCAGTACTTC. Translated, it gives CAIDFLLAKETQYF.

DNA of the CDR3: TGTGCCAGCAGTTACGGGACAGACCTCCCCCCGAACACCATATATTTT. Amino acids: CASSYGTDLPPNTIYF. This chain links TRBV6-5 with TRBJ1-3; 7 bases fit TRBD1. Trimming cost V 2 bases and J 7 bases; bases outside gene matches: 11. CDR1 and CDR2 (germline): MNHEY, SVGAGI. This CDR3 is 16 amino acids long.

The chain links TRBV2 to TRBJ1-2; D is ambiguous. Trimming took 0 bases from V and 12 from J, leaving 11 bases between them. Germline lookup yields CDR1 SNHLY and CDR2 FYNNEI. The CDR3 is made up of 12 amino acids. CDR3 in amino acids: CASSEANRLDTF. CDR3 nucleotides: TGTGCCAGCAGTGAAGCTAACAGATTAGACACCTTC. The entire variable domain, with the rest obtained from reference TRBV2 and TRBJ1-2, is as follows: EPEVTQTPSHQVTQMGQEVILRCVPISNHLYFYWYRQILGQKVEFLVSFYNNEISEKSEIFDDQFSVERPDGSNFTLKIRSTKLEDSAMYFCASSEANRLDTFGSGTRLTVV.

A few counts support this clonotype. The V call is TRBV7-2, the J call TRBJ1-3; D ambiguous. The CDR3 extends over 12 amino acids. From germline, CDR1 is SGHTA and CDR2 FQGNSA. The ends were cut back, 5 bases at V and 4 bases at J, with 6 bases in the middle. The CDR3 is CASSPQGNTIYF. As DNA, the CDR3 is TGTGCCAGCAGCCCACAAGGAAACACCATATATTTT. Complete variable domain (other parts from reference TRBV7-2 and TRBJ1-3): GAGVSQSPSNKVTEKGKDVELRCDPISGHTALYWYRQSLGQGLEFLIYFQGNSAPDKSGLPSDRFSAERTGGSVSTLTIQRTQQEDSAVYLCASSPQGNTIYFGEGSWLTVV.

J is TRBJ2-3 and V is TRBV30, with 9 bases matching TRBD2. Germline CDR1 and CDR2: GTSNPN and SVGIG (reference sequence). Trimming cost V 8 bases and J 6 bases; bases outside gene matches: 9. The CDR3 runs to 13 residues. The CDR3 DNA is TGTGCCCTGGGAGCGGGGGGTGCGGATACGCAGTATTTT. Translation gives CALGAGGADTQYF.

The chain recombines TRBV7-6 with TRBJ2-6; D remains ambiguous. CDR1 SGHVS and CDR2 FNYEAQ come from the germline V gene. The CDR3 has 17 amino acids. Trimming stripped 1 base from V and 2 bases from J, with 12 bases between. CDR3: CASSLDGKVPGANVLTF. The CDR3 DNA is TGTGCCAGCAGCTTAGACGGTAAAGTCCCTGGGGCCAACGTCCTGACTTTC.

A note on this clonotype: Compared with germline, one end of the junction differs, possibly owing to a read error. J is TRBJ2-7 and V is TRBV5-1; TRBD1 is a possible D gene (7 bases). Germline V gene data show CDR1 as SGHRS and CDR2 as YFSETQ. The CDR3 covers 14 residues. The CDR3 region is CASNLVAGGYEQYF. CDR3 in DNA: TGCGCCAGCAACTTGGTGGCAGGGGGGTACGAGCAGTACTTC.

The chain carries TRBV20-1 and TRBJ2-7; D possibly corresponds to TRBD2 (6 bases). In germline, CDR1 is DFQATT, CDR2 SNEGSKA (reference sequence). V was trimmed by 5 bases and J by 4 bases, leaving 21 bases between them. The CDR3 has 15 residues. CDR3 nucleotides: TGCAGTGCTTCCTACGGAGGGGTAACGGGGTACGAGCAGTACTTC. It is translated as CSASYGGVTGYEQYF.

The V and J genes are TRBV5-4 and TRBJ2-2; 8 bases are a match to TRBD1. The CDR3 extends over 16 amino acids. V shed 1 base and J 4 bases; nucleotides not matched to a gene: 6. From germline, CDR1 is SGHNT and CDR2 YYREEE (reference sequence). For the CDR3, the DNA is TGTGCCAGCAGCTTGCCGGGGACAGGCGGCACCGGGGAGCTGTTTTTT. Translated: CASSLPGTGGTGELFF.

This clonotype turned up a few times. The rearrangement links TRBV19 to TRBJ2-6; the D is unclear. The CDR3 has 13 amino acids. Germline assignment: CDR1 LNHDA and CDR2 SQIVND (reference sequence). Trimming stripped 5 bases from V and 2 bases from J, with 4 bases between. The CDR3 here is CASSQAGANVLTF. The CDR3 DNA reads TGTGCCAGTAGTCAGGCTGGGGCCAACGTCCTGACTTTC. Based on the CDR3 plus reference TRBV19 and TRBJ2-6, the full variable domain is DGGITQSPKYLFRKEGQNVTLSCEQNLNHDAMYWYRQDPGQGLRLIYYSQIVNDFQKGDIAEGYSVSREKKESFPLTVTSAQKNPTAFYLCASSQAGANVLTFGAGSRLTVL.

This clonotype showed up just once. This CDR3 is CASSPFRDDEPLHF. The CDR3 region has the DNA TGCGCCAGCAGCCCTTTCCGGGACGATGAACCCCTCCACTTT. The rearrangement uses TRBV5-1 and TRBJ1-6, with D perhaps matching TRBD1 (5 bases). There are 14 residues in the CDR3. The V and J ends lost 4 bases and 12 bases respectively, with 17 bases between them. CDR1 is SGHRS, CDR2 YFSETQ, per germline.

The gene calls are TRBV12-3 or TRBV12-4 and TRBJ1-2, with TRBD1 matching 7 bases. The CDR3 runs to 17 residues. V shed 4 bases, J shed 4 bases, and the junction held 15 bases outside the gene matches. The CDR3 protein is CASSSFLQGPGIYGYTF. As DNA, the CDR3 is TGTGCCAGCAGTTCGTTTTTACAGGGGCCGGGGATCTATGGCTACACCTTC.

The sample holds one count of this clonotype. The DNA for the CDR3 is TGCGCCAGCAGCCTCGGGACGGGCTCTGGGGCCAACGTCCTGACTTTC. This gives the protein CASSLGTGSGANVLTF. The chain is built from TRBV4-3 and TRBJ2-6; the D gene could be TRBD1 or TRBD2 (5 bases each). CDR1 is LGHNA, CDR2 YSLEER, per germline. The CDR3 is 16 residues long. Trimming took 4 bases from V and 0 from J, leaving 10 bases between them.